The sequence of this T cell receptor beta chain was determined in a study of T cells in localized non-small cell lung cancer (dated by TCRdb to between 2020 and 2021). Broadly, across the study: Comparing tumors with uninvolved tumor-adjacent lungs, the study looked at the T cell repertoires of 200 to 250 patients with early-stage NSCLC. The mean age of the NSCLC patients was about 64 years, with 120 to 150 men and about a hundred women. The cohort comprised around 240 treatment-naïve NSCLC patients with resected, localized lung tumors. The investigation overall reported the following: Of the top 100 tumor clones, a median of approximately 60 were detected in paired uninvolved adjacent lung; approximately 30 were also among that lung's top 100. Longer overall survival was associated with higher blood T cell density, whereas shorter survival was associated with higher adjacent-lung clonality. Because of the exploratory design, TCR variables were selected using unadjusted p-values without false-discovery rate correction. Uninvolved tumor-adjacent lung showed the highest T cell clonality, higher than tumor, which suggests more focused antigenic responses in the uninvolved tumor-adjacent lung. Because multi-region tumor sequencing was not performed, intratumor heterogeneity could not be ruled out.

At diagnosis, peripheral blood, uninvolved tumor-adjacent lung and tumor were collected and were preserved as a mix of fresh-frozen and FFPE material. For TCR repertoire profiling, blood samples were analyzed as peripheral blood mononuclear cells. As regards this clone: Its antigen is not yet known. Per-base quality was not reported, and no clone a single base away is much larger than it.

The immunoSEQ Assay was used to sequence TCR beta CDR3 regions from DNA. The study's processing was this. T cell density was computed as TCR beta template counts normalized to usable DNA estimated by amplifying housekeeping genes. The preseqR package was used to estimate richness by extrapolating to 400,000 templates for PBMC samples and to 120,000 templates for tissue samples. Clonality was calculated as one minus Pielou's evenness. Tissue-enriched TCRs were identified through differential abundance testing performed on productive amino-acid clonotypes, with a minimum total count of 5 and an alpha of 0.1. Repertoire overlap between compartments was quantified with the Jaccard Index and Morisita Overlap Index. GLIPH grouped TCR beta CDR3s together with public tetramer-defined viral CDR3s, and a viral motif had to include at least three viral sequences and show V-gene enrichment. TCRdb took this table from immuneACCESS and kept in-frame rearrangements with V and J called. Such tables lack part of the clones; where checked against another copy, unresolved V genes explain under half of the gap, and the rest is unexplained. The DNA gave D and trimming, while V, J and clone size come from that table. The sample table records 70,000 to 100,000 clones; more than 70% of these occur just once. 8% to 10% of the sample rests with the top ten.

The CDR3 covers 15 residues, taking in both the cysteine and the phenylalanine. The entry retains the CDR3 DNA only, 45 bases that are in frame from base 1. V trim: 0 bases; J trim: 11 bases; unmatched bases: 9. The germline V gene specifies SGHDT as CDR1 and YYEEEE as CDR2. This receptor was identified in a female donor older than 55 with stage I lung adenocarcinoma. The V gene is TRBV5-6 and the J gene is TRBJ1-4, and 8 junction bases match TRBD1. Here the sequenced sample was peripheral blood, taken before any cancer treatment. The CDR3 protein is CASSLAGTGKDKLFF. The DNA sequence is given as TGTGCCAGCAGCTTGGCGGGGACAGGAAAAGACAAACTGTTTTTT.